This T cell receptor (beta chain) stems from a study of cytomegalovirus exposure and HLA in healthy donors. Whole-study findings and limits: Among TCR beta chains of equal frequency, HLA-associated ones were more clonally expanded in a later analysis. Later analysis demonstrated an association between a missense DCLRE1C variant and TCR beta V- and J-gene trimming.

Germline values: CDR1 SGHRS, CDR2 YFSETQ. This CDR3 comprises 14 residues. Trimming shortened V by 4 bases and J by 5 bases, and 12 bases separated the two germline ends. Worth noting for this clone: Antigen specificity is unknown.

Researchers ran the PCR with 60 Vbeta and 13 Jbeta primers. Original data processing: A later analysis tallied approximately 80 million unique TCR beta chains, approximately 10 million of them shared. Data came from immunoSEQ multiplex PCR; TCRdb stores just in-frame clones and leaves some out. V, J and clone size are taken as reported in that table, and D and trimming were inferred from the DNA itself. The sample has more than 90,000 clones, less than 80% seen once; the top ten hold roughly 4.3%. This TCR was recovered from a woman aged 40-49 years in good health and CMV-seropositive. The sample taken for sequencing was PBMCs. The chain employs TRBV5-1 and TRBJ2-2, with no clear D. In DNA, the CDR3 is TGCGCCAGCAGCCCTGAGACTGATACCGGGGAGCTGTTTTTT. It codes for CASSPETDTGELFF.